Included here is one T cell receptor beta chain sequence, with context. These data are taken from a study of blood T cell repertoires in COVID-19. For the study at large: Some COVID-19 samples were acute and others convalescent; all came from the United States, Italy and Spain.

Measured with immunoSEQ multiplex PCR; TCRdb has only the in-frame clones, and not every one. The top ten hold less than 3.5% of the sample, which has approximately 170,000 clones, about 89% seen once. The germline V and J ends were trimmed by 0 bases and 0 bases, with 9 bases remaining between them. Germline V CDR1 and CDR2: LGHNA, YNFKEQ. There are 15 residues in the CDR3. This sequence was found in a man between 70 and 80 years old with acute or convalescent COVID-19. The J gene is TRBJ2-7, the V gene TRBV4-2, with D maybe TRBD2 (6 bases). Sequencing was performed on peripheral blood. CDR3 residues: CASSQDPGVSYEQYF. The CDR3 DNA is TGTGCCAGCAGCCAAGATCCGGGGGTCTCCTACGAGCAGTACTTC.